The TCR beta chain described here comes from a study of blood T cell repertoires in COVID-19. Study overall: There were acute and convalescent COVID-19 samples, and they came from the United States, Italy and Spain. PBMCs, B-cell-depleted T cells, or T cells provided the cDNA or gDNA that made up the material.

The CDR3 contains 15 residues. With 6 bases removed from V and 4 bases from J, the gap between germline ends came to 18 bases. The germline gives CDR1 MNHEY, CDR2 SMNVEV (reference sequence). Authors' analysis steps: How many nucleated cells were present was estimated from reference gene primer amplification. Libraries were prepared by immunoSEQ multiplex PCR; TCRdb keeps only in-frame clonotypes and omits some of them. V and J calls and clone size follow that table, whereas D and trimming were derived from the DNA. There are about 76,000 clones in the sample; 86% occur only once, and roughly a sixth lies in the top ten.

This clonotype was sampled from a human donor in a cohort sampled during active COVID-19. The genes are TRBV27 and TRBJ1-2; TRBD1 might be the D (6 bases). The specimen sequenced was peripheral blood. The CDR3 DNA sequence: TGTGCCAGCAGAACACGGACAGACCCCGTCTATGGCTACACCTTC. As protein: CASRTRTDPVYGYTF.